This note documents a single T cell receptor beta chain sequence. The antigen remains undetermined. As to time point: pretreatment peripheral blood. Locally advanced or metastatic urothelial carcinoma affected the patients. This entry belongs to a study of PD-L1 blockade in urothelial cancer. General study points: Tumor-associated clones in the blood of durable-benefit patients grew more at 3 weeks.

From germline, CDR1 is MDHEN and CDR2 SYDVKM. CDR3 length: 13 residues. Trimming left V 6 bases short and J 7 bases short, with 15 bases between. Synthetic TCR analog templates were spiked into each PCR. Clones were read by immunoSEQ multiplex PCR, and TCRdb kept only the in-frame ones, dropping some. The sample carries 15,000 to 20,000 clones, around nine tenths recorded once. Material: PBMCs, obtained around atezolizumab (anti-PD-L1) treatment. The chain joins TRBV28 to TRBJ1-2; D unresolved. The TCR sequence derives from a man aged 65 to 79 with urothelial cancer. The CDR3 DNA follows: TGTGCCAGCAGGAACCCTGTACGGGGTGGCTACACCTTC. It yields the protein CASRNPVRGGYTF.